The clone carrying this TCR beta chain appeared a single time. It was during active infection that Seattle patients were enrolled and then longitudinally followed. In the original analysis: Nucleated cell counts were estimated from reference gene primer amplification. Sequencing used immunoSEQ multiplex PCR; TCRdb keeps in-frame clones, though not all of them. V, J and clone size are those of that table, while D and trimming were read from the DNA. The sample carries about 350,000 clones, 75% to 90% recorded once. This sample was taken from a study of blood T cell repertoires in COVID-19. The CDR3 is 15 residues long. Trimming removed 0 bases from V and 3 bases from J, with 12 bases in between. Germline CDR1 is LGHNA and CDR2 is YSLEER.

V is TRBV4-3 and J is TRBJ2-7; TRBD2 might be the D (5 bases). Sequencing input: peripheral blood. The sequence derives from a woman aged 55-75 years with COVID-19, enrolled during active disease. CDR3 protein: CASSQDDGLIYEQYF. The CDR3 DNA sequence: TGCGCCAGCAGCCAAGATGACGGACTCATCTACGAGCAGTACTTC.